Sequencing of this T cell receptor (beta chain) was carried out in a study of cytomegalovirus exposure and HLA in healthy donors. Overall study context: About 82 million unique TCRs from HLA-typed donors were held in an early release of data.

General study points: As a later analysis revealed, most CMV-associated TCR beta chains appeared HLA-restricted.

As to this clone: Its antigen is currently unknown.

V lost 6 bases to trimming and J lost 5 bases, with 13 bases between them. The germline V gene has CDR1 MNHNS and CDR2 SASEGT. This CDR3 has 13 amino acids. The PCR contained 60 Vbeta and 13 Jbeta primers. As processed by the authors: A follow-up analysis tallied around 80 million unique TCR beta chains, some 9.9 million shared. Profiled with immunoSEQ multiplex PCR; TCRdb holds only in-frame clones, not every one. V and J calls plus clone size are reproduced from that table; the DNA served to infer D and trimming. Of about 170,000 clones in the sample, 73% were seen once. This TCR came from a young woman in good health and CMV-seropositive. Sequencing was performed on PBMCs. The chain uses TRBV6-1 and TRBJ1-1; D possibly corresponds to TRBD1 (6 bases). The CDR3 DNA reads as TGTGCCAGCAGCATACAGGGTAGGACTGAAGCTTTCTTT. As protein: CASSIQGRTEAFF.